This T cell receptor (beta chain) was identified in a study of PD-1 blockade in classical Hodgkin lymphoma. The overall study: Patients received nivolumab 3 mg/kg intravenously every 2 weeks.

Each and every patient relapsed after autologous stem cell transplantation, and patients got differing brentuximab vedotin exposure. Here immunoSEQ multiplex PCR was the method, and the copy in TCRdb shows in-frame clones only, minus some. The data hold 50,000 or so clones, with less than 95% observed a single time. Findings and caveats of the study: Complete responders showed a baseline diversity that resembled the diversity of newly diagnosed patients. With CD4+ cells, TCR diversity rose significantly by C4D1, but not with CD8+ cells.

A word on this clone: The antigen remains undetermined.

The ends were cut back, 4 bases at V and 8 bases at J, with 21 bases in the middle. Germline V CDR1 and CDR2: GTSNPN, SVGIG (reference sequence). CDR3 length: 15 residues. This chain joins TRBV30 and TRBJ2-4; D may be TRBD1 (7 bases). The sequencing here drew on peripheral blood mononuclear cells (PBMCs), taken before the second cycle of nivolumab. The TCR sequence derives from a human donor with classical Hodgkin lymphoma. The DNA of the CDR3 is TGTGCCTGGACCCAGGGGGGTTGGGAAGCAGACATTCAGTACTTC. Protein product: CAWTQGGWEADIQYF.